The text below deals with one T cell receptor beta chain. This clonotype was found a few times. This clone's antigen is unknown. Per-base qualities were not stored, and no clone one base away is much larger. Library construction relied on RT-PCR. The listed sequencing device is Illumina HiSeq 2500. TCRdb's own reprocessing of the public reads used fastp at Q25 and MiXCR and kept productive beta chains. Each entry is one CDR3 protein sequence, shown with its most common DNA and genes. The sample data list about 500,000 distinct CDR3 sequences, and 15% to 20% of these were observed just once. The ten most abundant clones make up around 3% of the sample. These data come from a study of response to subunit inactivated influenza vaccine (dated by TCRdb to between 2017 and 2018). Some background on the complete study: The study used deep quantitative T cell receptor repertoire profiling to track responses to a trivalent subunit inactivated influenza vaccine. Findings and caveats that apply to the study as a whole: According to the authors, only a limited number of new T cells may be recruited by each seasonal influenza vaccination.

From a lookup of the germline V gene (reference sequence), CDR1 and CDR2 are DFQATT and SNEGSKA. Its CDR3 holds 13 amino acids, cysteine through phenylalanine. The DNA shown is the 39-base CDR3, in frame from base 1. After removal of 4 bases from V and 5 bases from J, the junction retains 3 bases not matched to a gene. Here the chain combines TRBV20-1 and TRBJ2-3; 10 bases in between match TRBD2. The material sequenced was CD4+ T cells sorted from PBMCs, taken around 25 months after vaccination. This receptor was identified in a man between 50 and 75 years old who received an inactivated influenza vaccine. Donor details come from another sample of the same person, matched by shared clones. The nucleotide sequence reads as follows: TGCAGTGCTACCGGGACTAGCGTAGATACGCAGTATTTT. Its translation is CSATGTSVDTQYF.